This T cell receptor (beta chain) came from a study of monozygotic twins with inflammatory bowel disease. It was around 3,500 ng of total RNA that each TCR library used. Per sample, reverse transcription was split into eight reactions. TCRdb reprocessed the 5' RACE reads; each CDR3 protein has one entry and no DNA is given. Its table records over 200,000 distinct CDR3 sequences. The CDR3 sequence is 14 residues long. Germline-derived CDR1 and CDR2 are SGHTA and FQGNSA. Study-wide points: Clonotype sharing was lower in IBD patients than healthy twins, most markedly with disease activity.

Note on this clonotype: Its antigen is undetermined.

This clonotype was obtained from a human donor with ulcerative colitis or Crohn's disease, or a healthy co-twin of an affected twin (not recorded which). The sample consisted of blood. V gene TRBV7-2 combines with J gene TRBJ2-1. CDR3 in amino acids: CASSLAAVLDEQFF.